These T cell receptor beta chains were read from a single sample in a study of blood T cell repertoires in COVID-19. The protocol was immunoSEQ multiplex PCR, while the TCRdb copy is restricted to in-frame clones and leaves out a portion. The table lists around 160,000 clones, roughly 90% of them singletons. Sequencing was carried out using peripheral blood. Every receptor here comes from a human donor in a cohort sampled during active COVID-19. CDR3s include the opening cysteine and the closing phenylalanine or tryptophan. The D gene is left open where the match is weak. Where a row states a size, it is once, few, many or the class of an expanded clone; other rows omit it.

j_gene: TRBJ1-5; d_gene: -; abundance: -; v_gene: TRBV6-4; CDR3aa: CASPTGYSNQPQHF; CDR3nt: TGTGCCAGCCCGACAGGATATAGCAATCAGCCCCAGCATTTT
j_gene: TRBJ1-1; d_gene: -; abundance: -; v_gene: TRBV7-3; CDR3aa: CASSPRAGLTEAFF; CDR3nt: TGTGCCAGCAGCCCTCGGGCAGGGTTGACTGAAGCTTTCTTT
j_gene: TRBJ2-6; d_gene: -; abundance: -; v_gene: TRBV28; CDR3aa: CASSLGSSGANVLTF; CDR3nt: TGTGCCAGCAGTTTAGGGAGCTCTGGGGCCAACGTCCTGACTTTC
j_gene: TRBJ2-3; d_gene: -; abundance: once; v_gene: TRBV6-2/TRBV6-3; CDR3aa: CASSYPRDSRGEADTQYF; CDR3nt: TGTGCCAGCAGTTACCCAAGGGACTCTCGAGGGGAGGCAGATACGCAGTATTTT
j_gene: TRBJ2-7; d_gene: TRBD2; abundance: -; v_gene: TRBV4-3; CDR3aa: CASSQDRLAGNYEQYF; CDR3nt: TGCGCCAGCAGCCAAGATAGGCTAGCGGGAAACTACGAGCAGTACTTC
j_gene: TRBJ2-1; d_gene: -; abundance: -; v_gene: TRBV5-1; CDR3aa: CASSLAPKGGMNEQFF; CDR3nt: TGCGCCAGCAGCTTGGCCCCAAAGGGAGGTATGAATGAGCAGTTCTTC
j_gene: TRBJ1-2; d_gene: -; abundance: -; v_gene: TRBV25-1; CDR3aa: CASTGGNYGYTF; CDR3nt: TGTGCCAGCACCGGGGGGAACTATGGCTACACCTTC
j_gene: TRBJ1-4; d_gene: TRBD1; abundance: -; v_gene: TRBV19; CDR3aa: CATSRPGGVTNEKLFF; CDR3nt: TGTGCTACCTCCCGGCCAGGGGGTGTAACTAATGAAAAACTGTTTTTT
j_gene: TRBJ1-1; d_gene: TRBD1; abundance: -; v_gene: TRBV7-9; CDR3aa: CASSQKPGQGATTEAFF; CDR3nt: TGTGCCAGCAGCCAAAAACCGGGACAGGGGGCGACCACTGAAGCTTTCTTT
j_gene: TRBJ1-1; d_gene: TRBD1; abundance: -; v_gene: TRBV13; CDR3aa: CASSAGGTANTEAFF; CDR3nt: TGTGCCAGCAGCGCTGGGGGGACAGCCAACACTGAAGCTTTCTTT
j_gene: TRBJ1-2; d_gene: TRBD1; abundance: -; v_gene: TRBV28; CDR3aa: CASRSGQGNYGYTF; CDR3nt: TGTGCCAGCAGATCGGGACAGGGAAACTATGGCTACACCTTC
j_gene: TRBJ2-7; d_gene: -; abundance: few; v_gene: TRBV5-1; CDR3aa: CASSLNRYEQYF; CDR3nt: TGCGCCAGCAGCTTGAACAGATACGAGCAGTACTTC
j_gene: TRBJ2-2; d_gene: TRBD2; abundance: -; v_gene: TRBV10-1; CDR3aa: CASSESRGDTGELFF; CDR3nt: TGCGCCAGCAGTGAGTCTCGGGGGGACACCGGGGAGCTGTTTTTT